The TCR beta chain under discussion was sequenced for a study of T cell repertoires in cytomegalovirus infection. TCRdb ran MiXCR on the reads and lists one entry per CDR3 protein. The sample holds roughly 640,000 distinct CDR3 sequences, 20% to 25% seen once. The origin of this receptor is a human donor in good health (CMV status not recorded). Some clones in this sample may be carry-over from other donors' samples. The sequencing input was CD8+ T cells from PBMCs.

The CDR3 is CASSPRDRDHEQYF. In DNA, the CDR3 is TGTGCCAGCAGCCCCCGGGACAGGGACCACGAGCAGTACTTC. The chain has TRBV7-2 and TRBJ2-7; 9 positions agree with TRBD1. The length of the CDR3 is 14 residues. V trimming: 5 bases; J trimming: 5 bases; junction bases outside the gene matches: 7. Germline V CDR1 and CDR2: SGHTA, FQGNSA. Combining the CDR3 with reference TRBV7-2 and TRBJ2-7 gives the whole variable domain GAGVSQSPSNKVTEKGKDVELRCDPISGHTALYWYRQSLGQGLEFLIYFQGNSAPDKSGLPSDRFSAERTGGSVSTLTIQRTQQEDSAVYLCASSPRDRDHEQYFGPGTRLTVT.